These T cell receptor beta chains were read from a single sample in a study of OX40 agonist ivuxolimab in advanced cancers. Assay used: immunoSEQ multiplex PCR; TCRdb lists only in-frame clones, some missing. The data show 70,000 or so clones, with 84% seen just once and about 0.72% held by the top ten. The input for sequencing was CD4+ or CD8+ T cells sorted from blood, taken in a trial of the OX40 agonist ivuxolimab. The receptor source for this set is an adult with an advanced solid tumor such as melanoma, head and neck, liver or kidney cancer. CDR3s include the opening cysteine and the closing phenylalanine or tryptophan. The D gene is left open where the match is weak. Some rows have no size entry. The others give once, few or many, or a class for an expanded clone.

V gene: TRBV30; J gene: TRBJ1-6; CDR3 length: 16; clone size: once; D gene: .; CDR3 protein: CAWSVFGRVRNSPLHF; CDR3 DNA: TGTGCCTGGAGTGTTTTTGGCAGGGTCCGAAATTCACCCCTCCACTTT
V gene: TRBV4-1; J gene: TRBJ2-3; CDR3 length: 15; clone size: .; D gene: .; CDR3 protein: CASSQDWTSGDTQYF; CDR3 DNA: TGCGCCAGCAGCCAAGATTGGACCAGCGGAGATACGCAGTATTTT
V gene: TRBV5-1; J gene: TRBJ2-1; CDR3 length: 16; clone size: .; D gene: .; CDR3 protein: CASSSLLGGSYNEQFF; CDR3 DNA: TGCGCCAGCAGCTCTCTACTCGGGGGCTCCTACAATGAGCAGTTCTTC
V gene: TRBV5-4; J gene: TRBJ2-2; CDR3 length: 14; clone size: .; D gene: .; CDR3 protein: CASSLMGSTGELFF; CDR3 DNA: TGTGCCAGCAGCCTAATGGGTAGCACCGGGGAGCTGTTTTTT
V gene: TRBV6-6; J gene: TRBJ2-5; CDR3 length: 14; clone size: .; D gene: TRBD1; CDR3 protein: CASSPDRGRQTQYF; CDR3 DNA: TGTGCCAGCAGCCCCGACAGGGGTAGGCAGACCCAGTACTTC
V gene: TRBV28; J gene: TRBJ1-5; CDR3 length: 14; clone size: .; D gene: .; CDR3 protein: CASSSRHGNQPQHF; CDR3 DNA: TGTGCCAGCAGTTCTCGACACGGCAATCAGCCCCAGCATTTT
V gene: TRBV10-3; J gene: TRBJ2-5; CDR3 length: 14; clone size: .; D gene: TRBD2; CDR3 protein: CAISEAGDQETQYF; CDR3 DNA: TGTGCCATCAGTGAGGCGGGGGACCAAGAGACCCAGTACTTC
V gene: TRBV7-2; J gene: TRBJ1-1; CDR3 length: 13; clone size: .; D gene: .; CDR3 protein: CASSPTGDTEAFF; CDR3 DNA: TGTGCCAGCAGCCCAACGGGGGACACTGAAGCTTTCTTT
V gene: TRBV15; J gene: TRBJ2-6; CDR3 length: 15; clone size: few; D gene: .; CDR3 protein: CATSSRGSGANVLTF; CDR3 DNA: TGTGCCACCAGCAGTCGGGGCTCTGGGGCCAACGTCCTGACTTTC
V gene: TRBV6-1; J gene: TRBJ1-5; CDR3 length: 14; clone size: .; D gene: TRBD1; CDR3 protein: CASSATGAAMPQHF; CDR3 DNA: TGTGCCAGCAGTGCCACAGGGGCCGCCATGCCCCAGCATTTT
V gene: TRBV4-2; J gene: TRBJ2-7; CDR3 length: 15; clone size: .; D gene: TRBD1; CDR3 protein: CASSQEGTGPYEQYF; CDR3 DNA: TGTGCCAGCAGCCAAGAGGGGACAGGACCTTACGAGCAGTACTTC
V gene: TRBV5-1; J gene: TRBJ2-1; CDR3 length: 15; clone size: .; D gene: TRBD1; CDR3 protein: CASSQDRASYNEQFF; CDR3 DNA: TGCGCCAGCAGCCAAGACAGGGCTTCCTACAATGAGCAGTTCTTC
V gene: TRBV18; J gene: TRBJ2-1; CDR3 length: 14; clone size: .; D gene: .; CDR3 protein: CASSVRGGRNEQFF; CDR3 DNA: TGTGCCAGCTCCGTGAGGGGGGGCCGGAATGAGCAGTTCTTC
V gene: TRBV6-1; J gene: TRBJ2-7; CDR3 length: 17; clone size: .; D gene: .; CDR3 protein: CASSEYPLGRRSYEQYF; CDR3 DNA: TGTGCCAGCAGTGAATACCCGCTGGGGAGGCGGTCCTACGAGCAGTACTTC
V gene: TRBV19; J gene: TRBJ1-2; CDR3 length: 14; clone size: few; D gene: TRBD1; CDR3 protein: CASSPGQGGYGYTF; CDR3 DNA: TGTGCCAGTAGTCCGGGACAGGGGGGCTATGGCTACACCTTC
V gene: TRBV11-2; J gene: TRBJ1-3; CDR3 length: 14; clone size: .; D gene: .; CDR3 protein: CASSLIGVSNTIYF; CDR3 DNA: TGTGCCAGCAGCTTGATCGGGGTATCAAACACCATATATTTT
V gene: TRBV28; J gene: TRBJ1-2; CDR3 length: 13; clone size: few; D gene: .; CDR3 protein: CASSLMWGDKITF; CDR3 DNA: TGTGCCAGCAGTTTGATGTGGGGAGACAAGATCACCTTC
V gene: TRBV19; J gene: TRBJ1-2; CDR3 length: 13; clone size: once; D gene: TRBD1; CDR3 protein: CAGGTGEANGYTF; CDR3 DNA: TGTGCCGGCGGGACAGGGGAGGCGAATGGCTACACCTTC
V gene: TRBV7-8; J gene: TRBJ2-5; CDR3 length: 14; clone size: few; D gene: TRBD1; CDR3 protein: CASSLRQGGVTQYF; CDR3 DNA: TGTGCCAGCAGCTTACGACAGGGCGGAGTGACCCAGTACTTC
V gene: TRBV2; J gene: TRBJ2-1; CDR3 length: 12; clone size: .; D gene: TRBD2; CDR3 protein: CASRTSGASDFF; CDR3 DNA: TGTGCCAGCAGGACTAGCGGGGCGAGCGACTTCTTC
V gene: TRBV19; J gene: TRBJ1-4; CDR3 length: 14; clone size: .; D gene: .; CDR3 protein: CATTTPGIRKKLFF; CDR3 DNA: TGTGCCACCACCACACCCGGCATAAGAAAAAAACTGTTTTTT
V gene: TRBV7-6; J gene: TRBJ2-7; CDR3 length: 14; clone size: .; D gene: TRBD1; CDR3 protein: CASSTRQGAYEQYF; CDR3 DNA: TGTGCCAGCAGCACCCGACAGGGGGCCTACGAGCAGTACTTC
V gene: TRBV5-4; J gene: TRBJ2-3; CDR3 length: 17; clone size: .; D gene: TRBD2; CDR3 protein: CASSLGTSGGRTDTQYF; CDR3 DNA: TGTGCCAGCAGCTTGGGGACTAGCGGGGGGAGGACAGATACGCAGTATTTT
V gene: TRBV7-3; J gene: TRBJ2-7; CDR3 length: 11; clone size: .; D gene: TRBD2; CDR3 protein: CASSQRGEQYF; CDR3 DNA: TGTGCCAGCAGCCAGCGGGGGGAGCAGTACTTC
V gene: TRBV5-8; J gene: TRBJ2-5; CDR3 length: 15; clone size: .; D gene: .; CDR3 protein: CASSPGGATQETQYF; CDR3 DNA: TGTGCCAGCAGCCCCGGAGGGGCCACCCAAGAGACCCAGTACTTC